The 25 T cell receptor beta chains below come from one sample, sequenced in a study of cytomegalovirus exposure and HLA in healthy donors. Amplification used 60 Vbeta primers and 13 Jbeta primers. Assay used: immunoSEQ multiplex PCR; TCRdb lists only in-frame clones, some missing. The sample yields tens of thousands of clones, over 60% seen once. The sequencing input was PBMCs. Receptor source: a male donor in good health and CMV-seropositive.

The chain uses TRBV7-2 and TRBJ1-2, with unresolved D. The CDR3 length is 15 residues. Trimming took off 1 base at V and 4 bases at J, with 13 bases between the two ends. Germline CDR1 is SGHTA and CDR2 is FQGNSA. The CDR3 nucleotides read TGTGCCAGCAGCTTAGGCTCCCGCGAGAGCTATGGCTACACCTTC. Its protein is CASSLGSRESYGYTF.

The chain combines TRBV5-6 with TRBJ2-4, with D possibly matching TRBD1 (5 bases). CDR3 length: 17 residues. The V gene lost 0 bases and the J gene lost 0 bases, with 13 bases spanning the gap. Germline V gene lookup returns CDR1 SGHDT and CDR2 YYEEEE. The CDR3 protein is CASSLDQGNLAKNIQYF. In nucleotides, the CDR3 is TGTGCCAGCAGCTTGGATCAGGGTAATCTAGCCAAAAACATTCAGTACTTC.

This sequence joins TRBV5-1 and TRBJ1-2; D is possibly TRBD1 (6 bases). Trimming removed 0 bases at V and 6 bases at J, with 12 bases between. This CDR3 region has 14 residues. CDR1 is SGHRS and CDR2 is YFSETQ in the germline V gene. This chain's CDR3 is CASSLDRVTDGYTF. As DNA, the CDR3 is TGCGCCAGCAGCTTGGACAGGGTTACGGATGGCTACACCTTC.

This rearrangement joins TRBV29-1 to TRBJ1-2, with a possible D match to TRBD1 (6 bases). The germline CDR1 and CDR2 sequences are SQVTM and ANQGSEA. V lost 1 base, J lost 4 bases, and 13 bases lay in between. This CDR3 has 14 amino acids. Written as DNA, the CDR3 is TGCAGCGTTGAAGGTGGACAGAGGGGCTATGGCTACACCTTC. Translating it yields CSVEGGQRGYGYTF.

This clone was counted only a few times. The V gene is TRBV7-3, the J gene TRBJ2-7, with D maybe TRBD2 (6 bases). The CDR3 spans 15 residues. Germline V lookup: CDR1 SGHTA, CDR2 FQGTGA. Between the trimmed V and J ends, which lost 5 bases and 0 bases, there was a span of 14 bases. CDR3 region: CASSPNPSVSYEQYF. As DNA, the CDR3 is TGTGCCAGCAGCCCCAACCCTAGCGTCTCCTACGAGCAGTACTTC.

The J gene is TRBJ2-7, the V gene TRBV5-1; D is perhaps TRBD2 (6 bases). The V end was cut by 2 bases, the J end by 5 bases, with 17 bases between. This CDR3 comprises 15 residues. Per the germline V gene, CDR1 is SGHRS and CDR2 is YFSETQ. The CDR3 region is CASSFGDREFNEQYF. DNA of the CDR3: TGCGCCAGCAGCTTTGGGGATCGGGAGTTCAACGAGCAGTACTTC.

This rearrangement joins TRBV4-1 to TRBJ2-3; D is undetermined. There are 15 residues in the CDR3. The germline gives CDR1 MGHRA, CDR2 YSYEKL. V shed 0 bases and J shed 1 base, with 8 bases lying between them. CDR3 in amino acids: CASSQESSRTDTQYF. CDR3 in DNA: TGCGCCAGCAGCCAAGAAAGCTCCCGCACAGATACGCAGTATTTT.

This clone was detected only once. J is TRBJ2-7 and V is TRBV6-6, with a possible D match to TRBD2 (7 bases). CDR3 length: 15 amino acids. V was clipped by 5 bases and J by 0 bases, with 14 bases between them. CDR1 MNHNY and CDR2 SVGAGI come from the germline V gene (reference sequence). Here the CDR3 DNA reads TGTGCCAGCAGTCCCTCGAGGGGGGGCTCCTACGAGCAGTACTTC. This encodes CASSPSRGGSYEQYF.

CDR3 loop: CASSPTSVPTGELFF. The CDR3, as DNA: TGTGCCAGCAGTCCCACGAGTGTACCTACCGGGGAGCTGTTTTTT. V usage is TRBV27 and J usage is TRBJ2-2; D gene uncertain. Trimming left V 5 bases short and J 5 bases short, with 15 bases between. The V gene's germline CDR1 is MNHEY and CDR2 SMNVEV (reference sequence). The CDR3 runs to 15 residues.

The chain has TRBV29-1 and TRBJ1-2; D possibly corresponds to TRBD1 (5 bases). From germline, CDR1 is SQVTM and CDR2 ANQGSEA. Between the trimmed V and J ends, which lost 4 bases and 3 bases, there was a span of 15 bases. CDR3 length: 14 amino acids. The CDR3 loop is CSVGDGGGYYGYTF. The CDR3 nucleotides are TGCAGCGTTGGAGACGGGGGGGGGTACTATGGCTACACCTTC.

The V call is TRBV6-1, the J call TRBJ1-2; TRBD1 matches 8 bases. V was pared by 6 bases and J by 0 bases, with 3 bases of the junction left unmatched. Germline V CDR1 and CDR2: MNHNS, SASEGT. The CDR3 totals 14 residues. Here the CDR3 reads CASRHRGTNYGYTF. For the CDR3, the DNA is TGTGCCAGCAGACACAGGGGGACTAACTATGGCTACACCTTC.

The gene calls are TRBV30 and TRBJ1-2; weak D call: TRBD1 (6 bases). CDR3 length: 15 residues. Germline CDR1 and CDR2: GTSNPN and SVGIG (reference sequence). V lost 0 bases and J 4 bases, leaving 15 bases between the germline ends. CDR3 coding DNA: TGTGCCTGGAGTGTACGGGAGGGGGAATCCTATGGCTACACCTTC. It encodes CAWSVREGESYGYTF.

The chain employs TRBV6-6 and TRBJ2-3, with D unresolved. The CDR3 runs 14 residues. V was trimmed by 5 bases and J by 2 bases, leaving 11 bases between them. Germline CDR1 and CDR2: MNHNY and SVGAGI (reference sequence). The DNA of the CDR3 is TGTGCCAGCAGTCCAGACGCGGCCACAGATACGCAGTATTTT. Its protein product is CASSPDAATDTQYF.

The J gene is TRBJ2-7, the V gene TRBV28; 10 nucleotides agree with TRBD2. V trimming: 6 bases; J trimming: 2 bases; junction bases outside the gene matches: 7. CDR3 length: 15 amino acids. Germline values: CDR1 MDHEN, CDR2 SYDVKM. Here the CDR3 DNA reads TGTGCCAGCAGGGCCGGGACTAGCGTAGCCTACGAGCAGTACTTC. It encodes CASRAGTSVAYEQYF. The full variable domain, rest sourced from reference TRBV28 and TRBJ2-7, is DVKVTQSSRYLVKRTGEKVFLECVQDMDHENMFWYRQDPGLGLRLIYFSYDVKMKEKGDIPEGYSVSREKKERFSLILESASTNQTSMYLCASRAGTSVAYEQYFGPGTRLTVT.

The chain employs TRBV7-8 and TRBJ2-1; D perhaps matches TRBD2 (8 bases). V lost 8 bases to trimming and J lost 4 bases, with 18 bases between them. This CDR3 has 15 residues. The germline V gene has CDR1 SGHVS and CDR2 FQNEAQ. DNA for the CDR3: TGTGCCAGCCTTGCCGGGGGGGGACAGTACAATGAGCAGTTCTTC. Protein sequence: CASLAGGGQYNEQFF.

This clone turned up a few times. The chain couples TRBV6-1 to TRBJ1-6; no clear D gene. There are 13 residues in the CDR3. V lost 0 bases and J lost 10, with 7 bases in between. Germline CDR1 MNHNS, CDR2 SASEGT. CDR3 sequence: CASSEALRSPLHF. For the CDR3, the DNA is TGTGCCAGCAGTGAAGCGCTGAGGTCACCCCTCCACTTT.

This clone was observed a handful of times. V and J are TRBV29-1 and TRBJ2-1; D call uncertain. CDR3 size: 14 residues. Trimming removed 0 bases from V and 2 bases from J, with 8 bases in between. Germline assignment: CDR1 SQVTM and CDR2 ANQGSEA. CDR3 sequence reads: CSVEDPSTYNEQFF. Written as DNA, the CDR3 is TGCAGCGTTGAAGATCCCTCTACCTACAATGAGCAGTTCTTC.

The chain is built from TRBV15 and TRBJ2-1; a possible D gene is TRBD2 (6 bases). Per the germline V gene, CDR1 is LNHNV and CDR2 is YYDKDF (reference sequence). The CDR3 spans 15 residues. Between the trimmed V and J ends, which lost 3 bases and 4 bases, there was a span of 13 bases. The CDR3 DNA is TGTGCCACCAGCAGGGAGGACGGGACTTACAATGAGCAGTTCTTC. Residues: CATSREDGTYNEQFF.

This chain links TRBV27 with TRBJ2-2; D is ambiguous. V lost 2 bases and J lost 7, with 20 bases in between. The V gene's germline CDR1 is MNHEY and CDR2 SMNVEV (reference sequence). The CDR3 contains 17 residues. CDR3 in amino acids: CASSLNGRVGLHGELFF. The CDR3 bases are TGTGCCAGCAGTTTAAATGGCCGGGTAGGCTTACACGGGGAGCTGTTTTTT.

The gene calls are TRBV11-2 and TRBJ2-5; maybe TRBD2 (6 bases). The length of the CDR3 is 13 residues. Germline V gene sequence: CDR1 SGHAT, CDR2 FQNNGV. Trimming stripped 5 bases from V and 5 bases from J, with 12 bases between. This CDR3 reads CASSRDSQETQYF. The CDR3 nucleotides are TGTGCCAGCAGCCGGGACTCCCAGGAGACCCAGTACTTC.

The chain couples TRBV7-2 to TRBJ2-5, with 9 bases aligning to TRBD2. Losses at the gene ends were 4 bases for V and 4 bases for J; bases not matched to a gene: 4. This CDR3 region has 14 residues. Per the germline V gene, CDR1 is SGHTA and CDR2 is FQGNSA. DNA for the CDR3: TGTGCCAGCAGCTCCGGACTAGCGTCAGAGACCCAGTACTTC. The encoded protein is CASSSGLASETQYF.

The CDR3 nucleotides read TGTGCCAGCAGCTCGTTTGAGGGCCTCGCCTACGAGCAGTACTTC. Translation: CASSSFEGLAYEQYF. This chain joins TRBV7-8 and TRBJ2-7; perhaps TRBD2 as D (5 bases). V lost 4 bases and J 2 bases, leaving 15 bases between the germline ends. Germline values: CDR1 SGHVS, CDR2 FQNEAQ. The CDR3 runs 15 residues.

The chain carries TRBV25-1 and TRBJ1-6; 10 bases fit TRBD1. CDR3 length: 17 residues. The germline V gene has CDR1 MGHDK and CDR2 SYGVNS. J lost 10 bases, V lost 5 bases, and 14 bases had no gene match. CDR3 in amino acids: CASSQPPGGQGGSPLHF. The CDR3 bases are TGTGCCAGCAGTCAGCCCCCAGGAGGACAGGGGGGATCACCCCTCCACTTT. The variable domain in full, with the rest retrieved from reference TRBV25-1 and TRBJ1-6, is EADIYQTPRYLVIGTGKKITLECSQTMGHDKMYWYQQDPGMELHLIHYSYGVNSTEKGDLSSESTVSRIRTEHFPLTLESARPSHTSQYLCASSQPPGGQGGSPLHFGNGTRLTVT.

The chain carries TRBV11-1 and TRBJ2-7; 7 bases are a match to TRBD2. This CDR3 contains 14 residues. Germline V CDR1 and CDR2: SGHAT, FQDESV (reference sequence). The ends lost 8 bases at V and 2 bases at J; junction bases unmatched: 9. CDR3 in amino acids: CASGRGGGPYEQYF. The DNA of the CDR3 is TGTGCCAGCGGCCGCGGGGGAGGCCCCTACGAGCAGTACTTC. The entire variable domain, with the rest obtained from reference TRBV11-1 and TRBJ2-7, is as follows: EAEVAQSPRYKITEKSQAVAFWCDPISGHATLYWYRQILGQGPELLVQFQDESVVDDSQLPKDRFSAERLKGVDSTLKIQPAELGDSAMYLCASGRGGGPYEQYFGPGTRLTVT.

In its sample, this clone was seen once. The chain couples TRBV6-1 to TRBJ2-3; 9 bases are a match to TRBD2. The V and J ends lost 6 bases and 4 bases, in that order; junction bases with no gene match: 5. CDR1 is MNHNS and CDR2 is SASEGT in the germline V gene. The CDR3 loop spans 14 amino acids. CDR3 region: CASRPAGGPDTQYF. In DNA form, the CDR3 reads TGTGCCAGCAGACCAGCGGGAGGCCCAGATACGCAGTATTTT.